The clone carrying this TCR beta chain was found many times. This entry is derived from a study of identical twins. Germline-derived CDR1 and CDR2 are SNHLY and FYNNEI. V gave up 5 bases and J gave up 4 bases; unmatched junction bases: 10. The CDR3 has 15 amino acids. MiXCR, run by TCRdb on the 5' RACE reads, gives a single entry per CDR3 protein. This sample has 400,000 to 650,000 distinct CDR3 sequences, with 22% found just once. This sample was shared with a second study, whose subject was T cells expressing NK-cell markers.

The clonotype was recovered from a woman aged 18-30 years in good health. Source material: CD4+ T cells sorted from blood. The chain links TRBV2 to TRBJ1-2, with 7 bases lining up with TRBD1. CDR3: CASSPRGQTIYGYTF. Written as DNA, the CDR3 is TGTGCCAGCAGTCCTAGGGGACAGACGATCTATGGCTACACCTTC. Variable domain in full (rest from reference TRBV2 and TRBJ1-2): EPEVTQTPSHQVTQMGQEVILRCVPISNHLYFYWYRQILGQKVEFLVSFYNNEISEKSEIFDDQFSVERPDGSNFTLKIRSTKLEDSAMYFCASSPRGQTIYGYTFGSGTRLTVV.